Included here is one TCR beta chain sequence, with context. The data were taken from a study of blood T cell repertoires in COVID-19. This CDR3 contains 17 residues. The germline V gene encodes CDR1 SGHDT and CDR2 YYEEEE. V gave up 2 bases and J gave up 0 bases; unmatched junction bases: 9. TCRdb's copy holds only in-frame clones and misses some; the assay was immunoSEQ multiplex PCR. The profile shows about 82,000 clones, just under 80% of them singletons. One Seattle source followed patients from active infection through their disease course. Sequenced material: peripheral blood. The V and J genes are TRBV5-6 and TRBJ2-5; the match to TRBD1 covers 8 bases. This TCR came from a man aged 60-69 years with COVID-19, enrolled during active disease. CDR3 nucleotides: TGTGCCAGCAGCTTAAGACAGGGGCTTAGGTACCAAGAGACCCAGTACTTC. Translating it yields CASSLRQGLRYQETQYF.